This entry lists 9 T cell receptor beta chains sequenced from one sample in a study of shared clonotypes between healthy human individuals. Assay: immunoSEQ multiplex PCR; the TCRdb copy retains only in-frame clones and omits some. The sample holds about 2 million clones, roughly 95% seen once. CD45RO-negative CD8 cells positively selected for CCR7 made up the naive population, which excluded terminally differentiated effector memory CD45RA+ cells. The sequenced sample was naive CD8+ T cells sorted from blood. These receptors were taken from a man aged 18-30 years in good health.

The rearrangement links TRBV6-1 to TRBJ2-1; D possibly corresponds to TRBD2 (6 bases). This CDR3 has 13 residues. CDR1 and CDR2 (germline): MNHNS, SASEGT. V shed 3 bases and J shed 8 bases, with 11 bases lying between them. This CDR3 reads CASSETRMDEQFF. The CDR3 region has the DNA TGTGCCAGCAGTGAGACTAGGATGGATGAGCAGTTCTTC.

Comments on this clone: This sample also contains other DNA sequences that code for the same CDR3. DNA of the CDR3: TGTGCCAGCAGCGGGACAGGGGGCTACGAGCAGTACTTC. This encodes CASSGTGGYEQYF. The chain recombines TRBV5-6 with TRBJ2-7, with TRBD1 matching 11 bases. The V segment lost 4 bases and the J segment 3 bases; nucleotides outside the gene matches: 0. Per germline, CDR1 SGHDT and CDR2 YYEEEE. The CDR3 covers 13 residues. The full variable domain, with the rest looked up from reference TRBV5-6 and TRBJ2-7, is DAGVTQSPTHLIKTRGQQVTLRCSPKSGHDTVSWYQQALGQGPQFIFQYYEEEERQRGNFPDRFSGHQFPNYSSELNVNALLLGDSALYLCASSGTGGYEQYFGPGTRLTVT.

The V call is TRBV5-5, the J call TRBJ1-6; D remains unclear. The CDR3 contains 17 residues. The V gene lost 2 bases and the J gene lost 7 bases, with 19 bases spanning the gap. Per the germline V gene, CDR1 is SGHKS and CDR2 is YYEKEE (reference sequence). DNA for the CDR3: TGTGCCAGCAGCTTATCCCCCGGTGCAGGTAACAATTCACCCCTCCACTTT. This codes for CASSLSPGAGNNSPLHF.

V gene TRBV28 combines with J gene TRBJ2-2; 8 bases agree with TRBD2. CDR1 is MDHEN and CDR2 is SYDVKM in the germline V gene. The CDR3 contains 16 residues. The J segment lost 0 bases and the V segment lost 6 bases, leaving 6 bases of the junction unmatched. Here the CDR3 DNA reads TGTGCCAGCAGCACAACTAGCGGCGCGAACACCGGGGAGCTGTTTTTT. Translated: CASSTTSGANTGELFF.

The chain combines TRBV27 with TRBJ1-2, with a weak D call TRBD1 (5 bases). Trimming shortened V by 3 bases and J by 8 bases, and 13 bases separated the two germline ends. The CDR3 loop spans 13 amino acids. Germline V lookup: CDR1 MNHEY, CDR2 SMNVEV (reference sequence). The CDR3 is CASSLDTTVGYTF. The CDR3 DNA reads TGTGCCAGCAGTTTGGACACAACAGTGGGCTACACCTTC.

This chain joins TRBV10-2 and TRBJ2-3, with D possibly being TRBD2 (5 bases). The CDR3 is 15 amino acids. V lost 8 bases and J lost 0, with 15 bases in between. CDR1 WSHSY and CDR2 SAAADI come from the germline V gene. The DNA of the CDR3 is TGCGCCAGCTCCGAAGAGGGATCTAGCACAGATACGCAGTATTTT. Its protein product is CASSEEGSSTDTQYF.

This rearrangement joins TRBV30 to TRBJ2-1; D remains ambiguous. This CDR3 is built from 13 residues. V was clipped by 5 bases and J by 1 base, with 9 bases between them. Germline V gene sequence: CDR1 GTSNPN, CDR2 SVGIG (reference sequence). CDR3 coding DNA: TGTGCCTGGGCTGGAGAGTCCTACAATGAGCAGTTCTTC. Amino acids: CAWAGESYNEQFF. Variable domain in full (rest from reference TRBV30 and TRBJ2-1): SQTIHQWPATLVQPVGSPLSLECTVEGTSNPNLYWYRQAAGRGLQLLFYSVGIGQISSEVPQNLSASRPQDRQFILSSKKLLLSDSGFYLCAWAGESYNEQFFGPGTRLTVL.

This chain joins TRBV28 and TRBJ1-4, with 8 bases matching TRBD1. J gave up 7 bases and V 5 bases, and 6 bases lay outside the gene matches. The germline V gene encodes CDR1 MDHEN and CDR2 SYDVKM. The CDR3 covers 14 residues. The CDR3: CASSPTGEGEKLFF. The CDR3 DNA is TGTGCCAGCAGTCCGACAGGGGAAGGTGAAAAACTGTTTTTT.

V gene TRBV9 combines with J gene TRBJ2-5; 13 bases agree with TRBD2. The ends lost 5 bases at V and 5 bases at J; junction bases unmatched: 0. The germline V gene has CDR1 SGDLS and CDR2 YYNGEE. This CDR3 is built from 13 residues. The CDR3: CASRGLAGETQYF. In DNA, the CDR3 is TGTGCCAGCAGGGGACTAGCGGGGGAGACCCAGTACTTC. The variable domain in full, with the rest retrieved from reference TRBV9 and TRBJ2-5, is DSGVTQTPKHLITATGQRVTLRCSPRSGDLSVYWYQQSLDQGLQFLIQYYNGEERAKGNILERFSAQQFPDLHSELNLSSLELGDSALYFCASRGLAGETQYFGPGTRLLVL.